This TCR beta chain was captured by sequencing in a study of T cell changes during pregnancy in multiple sclerosis. The table came from immunoSEQ multiplex PCR; TCRdb's copy has only in-frame clones and leaves some out. In the table there are about 67,000 clones, approximately 91% of which are singletons. This CDR3 is 12 amino acids long. Per germline, CDR1 LNHDA and CDR2 SQIVND (reference sequence). V dropped 1 base and J dropped 6 bases, with 7 bases sitting between them. The chain carries TRBV19 and TRBJ2-7; weak D call: TRBD2 (5 bases). The sample in question was peripheral blood, obtained in the second trimester of pregnancy. This sequence was found in a female donor with multiple sclerosis, enrolled in a pregnancy study. The CDR3 loop is CASSIGAGEQYF. The CDR3 nucleotides read TGTGCCAGTAGTATAGGGGCGGGCGAGCAGTACTTC.